This TCR beta chain was recorded in a study of human T cells and chemical hapten exposure. General study results and limits: Sensitizing to DPC left TCRs with a frequency above 1 in 1000 unaltered.

This clonotype was observed a handful of times. Its specificity is unknown. As the library was built, unique molecular identifiers were attached to individual cDNA molecules. TCRdb reanalysed the RACE reads using MiXCR and keeps one entry per CDR3 protein. The sample consists of approximately 79,000 distinct CDR3 sequences, over 7% of them appearing once. Stated time point: healthy volunteer bleed at 6 weeks. Before extraction, the whole blood was not fractionated, and total RNA was taken from it. The CDR3 covers 17 residues. CDR1 is SGHVS, CDR2 FQNEAQ, per germline. The germline V and J ends were trimmed by 5 bases and 4 bases, with 20 bases remaining between them.

Source material: whole blood. The rearrangement joins TRBV7-8 to TRBJ2-2, with D perhaps matching TRBD1 (6 bases). This sequence originates from a male donor in good health. Some clones in this sample may be carry-over from other donors' samples. This CDR3 is CASSHGRGSGSTGELFF. The CDR3 DNA follows: TGTGCCAGCAGCCACGGCAGGGGATCGGGGAGCACCGGGGAGCTGTTTTTT. The full variable domain, its missing parts supplied by reference TRBV7-8 and TRBJ2-2, is GAGVSQSPRYKVAKRGQDVALRCDPISGHVSLFWYQQALGQGPEFLTYFQNEAQLDKSGLPSDRFFAERPEGSVSTLKIQRTQQEDSAVYLCASSHGRGSGSTGELFFGEGSRLTVL.